This T cell receptor beta chain was documented in a study of T cells in Graves' hyperthyroidism and ophthalmopathy. Study summary: Staff took peripheral blood when the initial diagnosis was made, before any treatment began.

Study results and caveats: Among clonotypes expanded in thyroid above 0.001, most were also found in blood.

V lost 3 bases and J lost 6, with 18 bases in between. The CDR3 has 14 amino acids. Germline loops: CDR1 DFQATT, CDR2 SNEGSKA (reference sequence). Regions amplified from RNA transcripts were the TCR beta CDR3 regions. Researchers ran a first-round RT-PCR on the TCR CDR3 using the HTBI primer set. TCRdb processed the multiplex PCR reads anew with MiXCR; each CDR3 protein has one entry. Found here are fewer than 850,000 distinct CDR3 sequences, 17% of them singletons; the top ten hold around 16%. This clonotype has a handful of counts. Its antigen remains unknown. Hyperthyroidism in the patients, aged 18 to 65, was newly diagnosed and under 2 months in duration. Diagnoses used clinical symptoms, serum thyroxine and TRAb, thyroid ultrasound and orbital computed tomography.

The chain is built from TRBV20-1 and TRBJ2-7; D may be TRBD2 (6 bases). Material for sequencing was blood. This receptor was identified in a man between 50 and 59 years old with Graves' hyperthyroidism. As DNA, the CDR3 is TGCAGTGCTAGCCGGGACTCCCCGTCTAGCGAGCAGTACTTC. Translating it yields CSASRDSPSSEQYF.